The clone carrying this TCR beta chain was observed a handful of times. Its cognate antigen is unknown. Data came from immunoSEQ multiplex PCR; TCRdb stores just in-frame clones and leaves some out. Of about 150,000 clones in the sample, approximately 81% were seen once. The entry originates in a study of PD-1 blockade in classical Hodgkin lymphoma. Across the study: Patients were administered nivolumab (3 mg/kg intravenously) every 2 weeks. Overall study findings and caveats: Healthy donors were reported to have higher baseline TCR diversity than newly diagnosed patients.

Patients all relapsed after autologous stem cell transplantation, and there was variation in brentuximab vedotin exposure. Best responses fell into complete response, partial response or progressive disease. The V gene's germline CDR1 is MNHNY and CDR2 SVGAGI (reference sequence). V lost 0 bases, J lost 2 bases, and 10 bases lay in between. This CDR3 has 15 residues. The gene calls are TRBV6-6 and TRBJ2-5; D is undetermined. This clonotype originated in a human donor with classical Hodgkin lymphoma. This sample comprised peripheral blood mononuclear cells (PBMCs), obtained before the second cycle of nivolumab. CDR3 nucleotide sequence: TGTGCCAGCAGTTACTCGTTACAGCAGCAAGAGACCCAGTACTTC. It is translated as CASSYSLQQQETQYF.